Here is one T cell receptor beta chain with its context. No antigen is known for it. This specimen comes from a study of cytomegalovirus exposure and HLA in healthy donors. Study observations and caveats: Later work found most CMV-associated TCR beta chains apparently HLA-restricted. Donors belonging to an Asian-associated ancestry cluster reportedly showed fewer N-insertions in productive TCRs than the approximately 700-donor mean, according to what a later analysis found.

This CDR3 has 11 amino acids. V lost 2 bases to trimming and J lost 7 bases, with 8 bases between them. The V gene's germline CDR1 is GTSNPN and CDR2 SVGIG (reference sequence). The PCR contained 60 Vbeta and 13 Jbeta primers. Assay: immunoSEQ multiplex PCR; the TCRdb copy retains only in-frame clones and omits some. The sample holds about 150,000 clones, approximately 77% seen once. The TCR originated in a middle-aged woman in good health and CMV-seronegative. The sequencing sample was made of PBMCs. The chain links TRBV30 to TRBJ1-1; D is uncertain. DNA of the CDR3: TGTGCCTGGAGTCAAAGTAGTGAAGCTTTCTTT. This translates into CAWSQSSEAFF.